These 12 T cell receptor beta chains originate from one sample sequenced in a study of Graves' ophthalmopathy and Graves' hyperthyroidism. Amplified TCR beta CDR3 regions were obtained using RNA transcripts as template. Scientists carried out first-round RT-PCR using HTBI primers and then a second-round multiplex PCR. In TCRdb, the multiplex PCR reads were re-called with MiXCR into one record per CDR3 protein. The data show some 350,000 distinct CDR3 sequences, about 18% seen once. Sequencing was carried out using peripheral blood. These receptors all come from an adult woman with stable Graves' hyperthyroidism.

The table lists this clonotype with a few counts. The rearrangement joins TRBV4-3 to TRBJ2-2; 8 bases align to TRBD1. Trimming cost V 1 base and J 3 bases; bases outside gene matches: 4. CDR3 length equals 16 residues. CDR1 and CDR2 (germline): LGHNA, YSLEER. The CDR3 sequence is CASSQAGQAYTGELFF. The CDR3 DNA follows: TGCGCCAGCAGCCAAGCGGGACAGGCCTACACCGGGGAGCTGTTTTTT.

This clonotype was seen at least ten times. In DNA form, the CDR3 reads TGTGCCAGCAGTTTCCAACCGGGACTAGCGGGCTTAGCCGGGGAGCTGTTTTTT. Protein: CASSFQPGLAGLAGELFF. V and J are TRBV28 and TRBJ2-2; the match to TRBD2 covers 12 bases. Germline assignment: CDR1 MDHEN and CDR2 SYDVKM. The CDR3 has 18 residues. V was clipped by 3 bases and J by 6 bases; unmatched bases: 11. Using reference TRBV28 and TRBJ2-2 for the parts outside the CDR3, the full variable domain is DVKVTQSSRYLVKRTGEKVFLECVQDMDHENMFWYRQDPGLGLRLIYFSYDVKMKEKGDIPEGYSVSREKKERFSLILESASTNQTSMYLCASSFQPGLAGLAGELFFGEGSRLTVL.

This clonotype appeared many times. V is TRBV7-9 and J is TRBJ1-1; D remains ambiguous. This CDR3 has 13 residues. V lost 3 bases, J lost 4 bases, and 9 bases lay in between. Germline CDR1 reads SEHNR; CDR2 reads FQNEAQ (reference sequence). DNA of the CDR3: TGTGCCAGCAGCTTGCGGGGTCTCACTGAAGCTTTCTTT. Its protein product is CASSLRGLTEAFF. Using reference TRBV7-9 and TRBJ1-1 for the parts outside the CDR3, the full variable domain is DTGVSQNPRHKITKRGQNVTFRCDPISEHNRLYWYRQTLGQGPEFLTYFQNEAQLEKSRLLSDRFSAERPKGSFSTLEIQRTEQGDSAMYLCASSLRGLTEAFFGQGTRLTVV.

Here the CDR3 reads CASSEIGQATEAFF. The DNA for the CDR3 is TGTGCCAGCAGTGAAATCGGTCAGGCAACTGAAGCTTTCTTT. The gene calls are TRBV6-1 and TRBJ1-1; D not certain. V shed 2 bases and J shed 5 bases, with 12 bases lying between them. CDR1 is MNHNS and CDR2 is SASEGT in the germline V gene. CDR3 length: 14 residues.

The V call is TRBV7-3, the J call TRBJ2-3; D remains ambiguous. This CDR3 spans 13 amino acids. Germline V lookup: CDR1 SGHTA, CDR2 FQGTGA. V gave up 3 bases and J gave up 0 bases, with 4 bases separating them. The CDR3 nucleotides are TGTGCCAGCAGCTTTTCTAGCACAGATACGCAGTATTTT. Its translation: CASSFSSTDTQYF.

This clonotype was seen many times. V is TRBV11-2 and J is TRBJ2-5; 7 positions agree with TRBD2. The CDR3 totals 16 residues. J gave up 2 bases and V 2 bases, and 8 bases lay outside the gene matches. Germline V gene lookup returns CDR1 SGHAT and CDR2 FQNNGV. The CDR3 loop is CASSLNGAGLQETQYF. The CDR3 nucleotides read TGTGCCAGCAGCTTAAATGGAGCGGGACTACAAGAGACCCAGTACTTC.

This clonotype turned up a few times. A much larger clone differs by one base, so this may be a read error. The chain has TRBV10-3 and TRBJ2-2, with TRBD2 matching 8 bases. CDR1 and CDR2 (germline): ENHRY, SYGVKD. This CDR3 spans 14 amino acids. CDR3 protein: CAISVQRETGELCF. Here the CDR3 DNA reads TGTGCCATCAGTGTACAGCGGGAGACCGGGGAGCTGTGTTTT.

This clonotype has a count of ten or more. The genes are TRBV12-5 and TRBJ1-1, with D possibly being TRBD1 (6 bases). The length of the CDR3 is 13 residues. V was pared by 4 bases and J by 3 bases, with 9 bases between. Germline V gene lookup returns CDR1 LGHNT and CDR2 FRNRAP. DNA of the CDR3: TGTGCTAGTGGTTACCGGACAGACACTGAAGCTTTCTTT. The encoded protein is CASGYRTDTEAFF.

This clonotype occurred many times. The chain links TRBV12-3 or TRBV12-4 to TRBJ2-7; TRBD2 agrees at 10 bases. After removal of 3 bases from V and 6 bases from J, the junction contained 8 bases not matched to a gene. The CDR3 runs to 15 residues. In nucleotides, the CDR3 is TGTGCCAGCAGTTTTGTCGCTAGCGGGAGTTCCGAGCAGTACTTC. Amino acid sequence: CASSFVASGSSEQYF.

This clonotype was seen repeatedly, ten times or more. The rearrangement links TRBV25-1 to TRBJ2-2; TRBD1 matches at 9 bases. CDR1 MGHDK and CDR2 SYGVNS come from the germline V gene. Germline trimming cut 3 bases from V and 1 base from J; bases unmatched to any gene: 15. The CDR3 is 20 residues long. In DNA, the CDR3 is TGTGCCAGCAGTGAGCCCGGGACAGGGTTCCTTCGGGAGAACACCGGGGAGCTGTTTTTT. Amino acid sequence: CASSEPGTGFLRENTGELFF.

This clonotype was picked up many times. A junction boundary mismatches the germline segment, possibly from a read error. The CDR3 spells CASSLGTGHYNSPLHF. CDR3 DNA sequence: TGTGCCAGCAGCTTAGGGACAGGCCATTATAATTCACCCCTCCACTTT. The genes are TRBV12-3 or TRBV12-4 and TRBJ1-6; 8 bases align to TRBD1. The CDR3 is 16 residues long.

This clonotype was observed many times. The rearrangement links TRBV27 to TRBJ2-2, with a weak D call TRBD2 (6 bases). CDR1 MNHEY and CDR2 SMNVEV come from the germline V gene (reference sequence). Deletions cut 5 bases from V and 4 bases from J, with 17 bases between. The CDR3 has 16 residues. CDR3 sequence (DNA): TGTGCCAGCAGTCTAGGGACCCCGGGGGTCACCGGGGAGCTGTTTTTT. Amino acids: CASSLGTPGVTGELFF.